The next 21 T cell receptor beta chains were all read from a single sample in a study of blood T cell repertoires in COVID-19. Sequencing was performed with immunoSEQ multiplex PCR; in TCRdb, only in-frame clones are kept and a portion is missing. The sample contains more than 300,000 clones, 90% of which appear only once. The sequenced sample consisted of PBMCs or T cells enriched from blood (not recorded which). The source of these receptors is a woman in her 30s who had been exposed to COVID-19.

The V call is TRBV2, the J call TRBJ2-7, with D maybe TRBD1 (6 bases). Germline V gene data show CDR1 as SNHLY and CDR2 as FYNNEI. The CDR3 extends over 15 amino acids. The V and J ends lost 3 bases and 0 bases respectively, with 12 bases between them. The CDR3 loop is CASSESRQDSYEQYF. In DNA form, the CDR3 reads TGTGCCAGCAGTGAGTCCCGACAGGACTCCTACGAGCAGTACTTC.

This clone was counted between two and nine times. The CDR3 loop is CASSYLRLDNEQFF. In DNA form, the CDR3 reads TGTGCCAGCAGTTACCTCAGGTTGGACAATGAGCAGTTCTTC. This chain joins TRBV6-2 or TRBV6-3 and TRBJ2-1; D not resolved. From germline, CDR1 is MNHEY and CDR2 SVGEGT. Trimming took 2 bases from V and 5 from J, leaving 10 bases between them. The CDR3 has 14 amino acids.

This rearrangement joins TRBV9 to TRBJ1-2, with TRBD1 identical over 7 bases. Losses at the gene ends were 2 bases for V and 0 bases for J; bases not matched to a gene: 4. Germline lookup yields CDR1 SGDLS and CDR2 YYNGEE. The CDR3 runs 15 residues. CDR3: CASSVGTDPNYGYTF. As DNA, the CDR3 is TGTGCCAGCAGCGTTGGGACAGACCCTAACTATGGCTACACCTTC.

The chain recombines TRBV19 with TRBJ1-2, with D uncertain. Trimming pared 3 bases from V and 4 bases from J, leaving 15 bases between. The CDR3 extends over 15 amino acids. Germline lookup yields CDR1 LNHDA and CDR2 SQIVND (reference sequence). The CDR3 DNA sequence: TGTGCCAGTAGTATCACCCATGGTCGGAGCTATGGCTACACCTTC. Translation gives CASSITHGRSYGYTF.

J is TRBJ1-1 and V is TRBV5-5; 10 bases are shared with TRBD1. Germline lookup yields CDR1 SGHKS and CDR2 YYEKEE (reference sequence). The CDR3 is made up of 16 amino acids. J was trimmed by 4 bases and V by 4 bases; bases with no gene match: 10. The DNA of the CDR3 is TGTGCCAGCAGCAGGGGGGCCAGGACAGGGGGCACTGAAGCTTTCTTT. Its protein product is CASSRGARTGGTEAFF.

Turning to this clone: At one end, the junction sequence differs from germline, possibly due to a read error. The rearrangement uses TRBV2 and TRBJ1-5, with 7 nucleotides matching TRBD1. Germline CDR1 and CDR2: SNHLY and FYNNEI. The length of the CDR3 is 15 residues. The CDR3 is CASREGQVDNQPQHF. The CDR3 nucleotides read TGTGCCAGCAGGGAAGGACAGGTGGATAATCAGCCCCAGCATTTT. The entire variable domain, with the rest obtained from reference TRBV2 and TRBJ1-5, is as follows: EPEVTQTPSHQVTQMGQEVILRCVPISNHLYFYWYRQILGQKVEFLVSFYNNEISEKSEIFDDQFSVERPDGSNFTLKIRSTKLEDSAMYFCASREGQVDNQPQHFGDGTRLSIL.

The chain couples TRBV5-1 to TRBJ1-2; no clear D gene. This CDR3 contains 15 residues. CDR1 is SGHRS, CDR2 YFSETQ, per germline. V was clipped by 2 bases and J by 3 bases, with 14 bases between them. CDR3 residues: CASSFREPPYYGYTF. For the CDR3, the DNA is TGCGCCAGCAGCTTCCGGGAGCCCCCCTACTATGGCTACACCTTC.

CDR3 DNA sequence: TGTGCCTGGAGCCCCGGTACAGGAGCCAAAAACATTCAGTACTTC. It translates to CAWSPGTGAKNIQYF. The V and J genes are TRBV30 and TRBJ2-4, with D maybe TRBD1 (5 bases). Trimming stripped 3 bases from V and 0 bases from J, with 12 bases between. The CDR3 spans 15 residues. Germline V gene lookup returns CDR1 GTSNPN and CDR2 SVGIG (reference sequence).

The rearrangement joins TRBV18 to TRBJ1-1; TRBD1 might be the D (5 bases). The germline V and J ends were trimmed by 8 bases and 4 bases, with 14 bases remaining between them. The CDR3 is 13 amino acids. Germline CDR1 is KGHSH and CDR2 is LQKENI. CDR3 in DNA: TGTGCCAGCACACGGGGCGTCGGCACTGAAGCTTTCTTT. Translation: CASTRGVGTEAFF.

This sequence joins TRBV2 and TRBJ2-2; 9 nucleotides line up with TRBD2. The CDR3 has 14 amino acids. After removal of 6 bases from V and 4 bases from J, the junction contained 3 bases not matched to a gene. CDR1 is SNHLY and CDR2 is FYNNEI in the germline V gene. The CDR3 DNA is TGTGCCAGCAGCCAGCGGGGGGCCACCGGGGAGCTGTTTTTT. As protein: CASSQRGATGELFF. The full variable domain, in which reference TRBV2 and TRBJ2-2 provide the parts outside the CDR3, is EPEVTQTPSHQVTQMGQEVILRCVPISNHLYFYWYRQILGQKVEFLVSFYNNEISEKSEIFDDQFSVERPDGSNFTLKIRSTKLEDSAMYFCASSQRGATGELFFGEGSRLTVL.

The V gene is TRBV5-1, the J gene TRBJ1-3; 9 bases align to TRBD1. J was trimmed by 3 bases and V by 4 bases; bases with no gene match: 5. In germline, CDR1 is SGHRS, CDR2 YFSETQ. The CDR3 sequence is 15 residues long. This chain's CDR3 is CASSPDRGGGNTIYF. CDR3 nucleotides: TGCGCCAGCAGCCCGGACAGGGGCGGTGGAAACACCATATATTTT.

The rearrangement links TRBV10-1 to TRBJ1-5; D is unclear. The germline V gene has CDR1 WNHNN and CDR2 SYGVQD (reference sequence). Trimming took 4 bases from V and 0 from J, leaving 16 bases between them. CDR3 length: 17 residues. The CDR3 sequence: CASSAPKDFLSNQPQHF. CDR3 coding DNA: TGCGCCAGCAGTGCCCCCAAGGACTTCCTTAGCAATCAGCCCCAGCATTTT.

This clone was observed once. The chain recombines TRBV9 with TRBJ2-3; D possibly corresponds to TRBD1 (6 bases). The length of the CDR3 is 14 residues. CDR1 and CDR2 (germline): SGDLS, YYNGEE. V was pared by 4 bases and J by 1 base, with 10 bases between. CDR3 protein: CASSSEGGTDTQYF. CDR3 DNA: TGTGCCAGCAGCTCTGAGGGGGGCACAGATACGCAGTATTTT.

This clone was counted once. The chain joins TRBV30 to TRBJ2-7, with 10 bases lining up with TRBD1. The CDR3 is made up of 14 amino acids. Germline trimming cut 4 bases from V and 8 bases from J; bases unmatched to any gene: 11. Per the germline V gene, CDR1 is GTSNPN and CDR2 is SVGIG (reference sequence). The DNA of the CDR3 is TGTGCCTGGACCGCGACAGGGGGCCCAATGAAGCAGTACTTC. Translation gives CAWTATGGPMKQYF.

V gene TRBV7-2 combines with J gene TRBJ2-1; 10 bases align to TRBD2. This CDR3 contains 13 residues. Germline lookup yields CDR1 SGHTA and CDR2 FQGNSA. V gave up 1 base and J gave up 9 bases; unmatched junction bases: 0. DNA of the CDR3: TGTGCCAGCAGCTTAGGGACTAGCGGTGAGCAGTTCTTC. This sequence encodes CASSLGTSGEQFF. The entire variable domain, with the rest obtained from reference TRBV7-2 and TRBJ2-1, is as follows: GAGVSQSPSNKVTEKGKDVELRCDPISGHTALYWYRQSLGQGLEFLIYFQGNSAPDKSGLPSDRFSAERTGGSVSTLTIQRTQQEDSAVYLCASSLGTSGEQFFGPGTRLTVL.

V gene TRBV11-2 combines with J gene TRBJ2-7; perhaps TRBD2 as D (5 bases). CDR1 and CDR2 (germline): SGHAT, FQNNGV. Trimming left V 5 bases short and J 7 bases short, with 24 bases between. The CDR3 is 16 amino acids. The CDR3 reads CASSTLQGGDPWEQYF. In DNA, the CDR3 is TGTGCCAGCAGCACCCTTCAAGGAGGAGATCCCTGGGAGCAGTACTTC.

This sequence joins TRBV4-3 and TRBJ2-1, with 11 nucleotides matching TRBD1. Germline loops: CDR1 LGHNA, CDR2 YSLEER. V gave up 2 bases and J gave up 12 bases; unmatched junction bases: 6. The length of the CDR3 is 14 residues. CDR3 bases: TGCGCCAGCAGCCAAAATCCGGACAGGGGGCGGCAGTTCTTC. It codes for CASSQNPDRGRQFF.

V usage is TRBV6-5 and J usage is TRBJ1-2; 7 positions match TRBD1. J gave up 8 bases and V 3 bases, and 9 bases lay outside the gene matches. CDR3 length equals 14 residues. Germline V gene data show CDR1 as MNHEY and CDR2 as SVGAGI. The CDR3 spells CASSYLPRTGGYTF. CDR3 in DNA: TGTGCCAGCAGTTATCTCCCTCGGACAGGCGGCTACACCTTC.

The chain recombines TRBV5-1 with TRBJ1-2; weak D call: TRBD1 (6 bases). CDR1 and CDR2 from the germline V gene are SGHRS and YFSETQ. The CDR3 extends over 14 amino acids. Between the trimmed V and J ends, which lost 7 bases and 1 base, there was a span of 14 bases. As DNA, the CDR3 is TGCGCCAGCTCGAAGACAGGTCTTAACTATGGCTACACCTTC. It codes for CASSKTGLNYGYTF.

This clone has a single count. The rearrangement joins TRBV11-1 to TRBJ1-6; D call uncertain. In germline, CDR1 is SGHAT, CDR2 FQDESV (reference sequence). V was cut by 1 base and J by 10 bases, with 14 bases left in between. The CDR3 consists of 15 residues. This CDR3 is CASSLDGSATSPLHF. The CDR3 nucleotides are TGTGCCAGCAGCTTAGACGGGTCTGCTACCTCACCCCTCCACTTT.

DNA for the CDR3: TGTGCCAGCAGCTTAGCCTTTAGCATCCAAGCCCACGAGCAGTACTTC. Translated: CASSLAFSIQAHEQYF. The gene calls are TRBV7-9 and TRBJ2-7, with unresolved D. This CDR3 spans 16 amino acids. CDR1 SEHNR and CDR2 FQNEAQ come from the germline V gene (reference sequence). Trimming stripped 0 bases from V and 5 bases from J, with 17 bases between.